This TCR beta chain was sequenced for a study of radiation and T cells in renal cell carcinoma. Study information: Nephrectomy followed 15 Gy stereotactic body radiation by 4 weeks.

Assay used: immunoSEQ multiplex PCR; TCRdb lists only in-frame clones, some missing. The profile shows over 120,000 clones, around nine tenths of them singletons. The CDR3 length is 14 residues. CDR1 is LGHNA and CDR2 is YNFKEQ in the germline V gene. V was cut by 1 base and J by 2 bases, with 8 bases left in between. Noted time point: baseline pretreatment blood. Treatment noted: 15 Gy SBRT to primary tumor, nephrectomy 4 weeks later. Of note for this clone: Additional DNA sequences in this sample encode the identical CDR3.

The sequenced sample was blood, obtained from a patient whose treatment included radiotherapy and nephrectomy. The clonotype was recovered from a woman aged 50 to 60 with renal cell carcinoma. The chain couples TRBV4-2 to TRBJ1-2, with a possible D match to TRBD1 (5 bases). Written as DNA, the CDR3 is TGTGCCAGCAGCCAAGCAGGGTCGAACTATGGCTACACCTTC. Protein: CASSQAGSNYGYTF.